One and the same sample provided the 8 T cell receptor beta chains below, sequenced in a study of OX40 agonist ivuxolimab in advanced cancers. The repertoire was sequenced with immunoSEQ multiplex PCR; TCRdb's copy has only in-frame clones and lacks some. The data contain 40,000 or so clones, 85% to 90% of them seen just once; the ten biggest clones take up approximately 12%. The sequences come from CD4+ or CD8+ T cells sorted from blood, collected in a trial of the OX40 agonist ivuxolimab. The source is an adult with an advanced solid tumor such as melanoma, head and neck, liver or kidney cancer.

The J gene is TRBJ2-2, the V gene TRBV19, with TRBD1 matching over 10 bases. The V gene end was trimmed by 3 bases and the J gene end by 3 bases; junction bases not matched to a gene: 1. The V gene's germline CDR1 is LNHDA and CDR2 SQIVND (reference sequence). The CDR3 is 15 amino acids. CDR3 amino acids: CASSMTGGYTGELFF. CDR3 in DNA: TGTGCCAGTAGTATGACAGGGGGCTACACCGGGGAGCTGTTTTTT. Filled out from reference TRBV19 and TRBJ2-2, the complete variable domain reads DGGITQSPKYLFRKEGQNVTLSCEQNLNHDAMYWYRQDPGQGLRLIYYSQIVNDFQKGDIAEGYSVSREKKESFPLTVTSAQKNPTAFYLCASSMTGGYTGELFFGEGSRLTVL.

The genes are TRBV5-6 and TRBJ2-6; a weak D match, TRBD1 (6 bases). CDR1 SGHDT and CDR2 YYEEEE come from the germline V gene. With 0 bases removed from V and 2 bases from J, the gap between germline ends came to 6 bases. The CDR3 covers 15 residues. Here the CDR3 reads CASSLAGAGANVLTF. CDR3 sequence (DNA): TGTGCCAGCAGCTTGGCAGGGGCTGGGGCCAACGTCCTGACTTTC.

This CDR3 is CASSELGTNEKLFF. In DNA form, the CDR3 reads TGTGCCAGCAGTGAACTAGGAACTAATGAAAAACTGTTTTTT. This chain uses TRBV2 with TRBJ1-4; D uncertain. Trimming pared 2 bases from V and 1 base from J, leaving 5 bases between. CDR1 and CDR2 (germline): SNHLY, FYNNEI. This CDR3 comprises 14 residues.

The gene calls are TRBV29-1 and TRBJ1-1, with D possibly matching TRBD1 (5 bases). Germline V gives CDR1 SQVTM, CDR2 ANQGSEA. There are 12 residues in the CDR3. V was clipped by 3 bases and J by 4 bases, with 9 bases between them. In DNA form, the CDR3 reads TGCAGCGTTGATCTACAGGCCACTGAAGCTTTCTTT. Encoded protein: CSVDLQATEAFF.

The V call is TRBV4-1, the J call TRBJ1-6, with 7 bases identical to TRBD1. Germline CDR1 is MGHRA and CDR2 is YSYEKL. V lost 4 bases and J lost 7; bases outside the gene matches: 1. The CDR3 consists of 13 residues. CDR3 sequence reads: CASSPQGNSPLHF. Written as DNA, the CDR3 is TGCGCCAGCAGCCCACAGGGGAATTCACCCCTCCACTTT.

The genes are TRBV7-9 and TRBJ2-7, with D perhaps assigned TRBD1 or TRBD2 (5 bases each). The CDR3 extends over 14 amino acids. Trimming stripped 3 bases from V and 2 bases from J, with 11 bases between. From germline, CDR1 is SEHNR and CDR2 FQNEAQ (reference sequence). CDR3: CASSLGPRTYEQYF. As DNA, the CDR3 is TGTGCCAGCAGCTTGGGACCCAGGACCTACGAGCAGTACTTC.

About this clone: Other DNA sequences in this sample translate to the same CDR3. Written as DNA, the CDR3 is TGTGCCAGTAGTATAGGGCCGAGCTCCTACAATGAGCAGTTCTTC. Its translation: CASSIGPSSYNEQFF. The rearrangement joins TRBV19 to TRBJ2-1, with D unclear. The germline V gene has CDR1 LNHDA and CDR2 SQIVND (reference sequence). The V end lost 1 base, the J end lost 0 bases, and 7 bases lay between the germline ends. This CDR3 has 15 residues. Supplemented by reference TRBV19 and TRBJ2-1, the full variable domain reads DGGITQSPKYLFRKEGQNVTLSCEQNLNHDAMYWYRQDPGQGLRLIYYSQIVNDFQKGDIAEGYSVSREKKESFPLTVTSAQKNPTAFYLCASSIGPSSYNEQFFGPGTRLTVL.

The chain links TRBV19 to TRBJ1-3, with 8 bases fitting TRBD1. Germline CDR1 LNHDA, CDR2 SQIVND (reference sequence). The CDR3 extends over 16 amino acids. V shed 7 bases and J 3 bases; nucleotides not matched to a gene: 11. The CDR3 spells CASIPWAGGVGNTIYF. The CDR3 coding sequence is TGTGCCAGTATCCCTTGGGCAGGGGGCGTTGGAAACACCATATATTTT.